The sample holds a few counts of the clone carrying this TCR beta chain. The CDR3 has 14 amino acids. The V end was cut by 2 bases, the J end by 0 bases, with 5 bases between. CDR1 and CDR2 (germline): LNHDA, SQIVND (reference sequence). The source of the sample is a study of Graves' ophthalmopathy and Graves' hyperthyroidism. RNA transcripts provided the template for amplifying TCR beta CDR3 regions. First-round RT-PCR used HTBI primers; second-round multiplex PCR followed. Each CDR3 protein is one row after TCRdb ran MiXCR on the multiplex PCR reads. The table shows about 620,000 distinct CDR3 sequences, with about a fifth occurring only once.

The chain carries TRBV19 and TRBJ1-5; D unclear. The TCR sequence derives from a woman younger than 35 with stable Graves' hyperthyroidism. Some clones in this sample may be carry-over from other donors' samples. The sample comprised peripheral blood. CDR3 amino acids: CASSIFDSNQPQHF. Here the CDR3 DNA reads TGTGCCAGTAGTATATTTGATAGCAATCAGCCCCAGCATTTT.